The sequence of this T cell receptor beta chain was determined in a study of T cells after yellow fever vaccination. MiXCR, run by TCRdb on the 5' RACE reads, gives a single entry per CDR3 protein. The sample carries about 310,000 distinct CDR3 sequences, about 3.5% recorded once. Deletions cut 5 bases from V and 8 bases from J, with 12 bases between. The CDR3 spans 13 residues. The germline V gene encodes CDR1 SGHTA and CDR2 FQGNSA. The table lists this clonotype with many counts. This material consisted of PBMCs, taken on the day of the yellow fever booster vaccination. The sequence came from a man aged 18 to 30 who received the YFV17D yellow fever vaccine. The chain recombines TRBV7-2 with TRBJ1-4, with no clear D. The CDR3 coding sequence is TGTGCCAGCAGCCCGAACGGTCGGGAAAAACTGTTTTTT. Amino acids: CASSPNGREKLFF.